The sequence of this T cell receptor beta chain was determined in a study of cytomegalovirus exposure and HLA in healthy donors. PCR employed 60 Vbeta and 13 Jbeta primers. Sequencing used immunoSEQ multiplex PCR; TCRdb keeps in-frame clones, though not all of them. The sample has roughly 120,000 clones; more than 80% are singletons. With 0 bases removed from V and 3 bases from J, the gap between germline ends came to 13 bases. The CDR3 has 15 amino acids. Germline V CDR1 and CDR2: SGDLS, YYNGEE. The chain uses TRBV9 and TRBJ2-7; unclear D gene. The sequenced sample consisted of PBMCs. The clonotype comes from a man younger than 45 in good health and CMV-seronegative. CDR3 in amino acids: CASSVAEQPLYEQYF. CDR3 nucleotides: TGTGCCAGCAGCGTAGCGGAACAGCCCCTCTACGAGCAGTACTTC.